This T cell receptor (beta chain) comes out of a study of CD4 T cells in relation to SARS-CoV-2 and coronaviruses. As for the study in general: ViraFEST: approximately 10-day antigen culture of PBMCs, then TCR beta CDR3 sequencing.

This clone came up once. Antigen specificity is unknown. General study points: SARS-CoV-2-driven expansion was significantly weaker in crossreactive than monoreactive clones. According to naive versus memory sequencing, detected responses are memory recall, not newly primed.

Sorted naive or memory CD4+ cells met CEF peptides for over 9 days. This table comes from immunoSEQ multiplex PCR, and its TCRdb copy is limited to in-frame clones, with some not included. This table has some 38,000 clones, more than 60% appearing once. CDR3 length equals 17 residues. V was clipped by 0 bases and J by 0 bases, with 12 bases between them. Germline V CDR1 and CDR2: LNHNV, YYDKDF (reference sequence). This sequence was found in an adult with COVID-19. V is TRBV15 and J is TRBJ1-3; D gene ambiguous. Specimen: memory CD4+ T cells from PBMCs, cultured in vitro. The CDR3 sequence is CATSRERAVFSGNTIYF. CDR3 DNA: TGTGCCACCAGCAGAGAACGCGCCGTTTTCTCTGGAAACACCATATATTTT.